What follows are 19 T cell receptor beta chains derived from one specimen sequenced in a study of somatic mutations in cytotoxic T cells in rheumatoid arthritis. Method: immunoSEQ multiplex PCR; TCRdb's copy keeps in-frame clones and lacks some. The top ten clones hold 11% of a sample with 12,000 or so clones, roughly 69% of them seen once. The sample consisted of CD8+ T cells sorted from blood. All receptors come from a woman aged 40 to 50 in good health.

The rearrangement links TRBV28 to TRBJ2-7; D is ambiguous. Trimming cost V 3 bases and J 1 base, with 10 bases left between them. CDR1 MDHEN and CDR2 SYDVKM come from the germline V gene. CDR3 size: 14 residues. The CDR3 region has the DNA TGTGCCAGCAGTTTGCTCAGCGCTTCCTACGAGCAGTACGTC. Translation gives CASSLLSASYEQYV.

This clone was recorded a few times. The V call is TRBV2, the J call TRBJ1-2; no definite D call. This CDR3 contains 13 residues. V shed 6 bases and J shed 3 bases, with 11 bases lying between them. Germline CDR1 reads SNHLY; CDR2 reads FYNNEI. The CDR3 DNA is TGTGCCAGCAGGTCCGGGATCTACTATGGCTACACCTTC. Its protein product is CASRSGIYYGYTF.

The chain is built from TRBV28 and TRBJ1-1; TRBD1 might be the D (6 bases). Trimming shortened V by 5 bases and J by 0 bases, and 13 bases separated the two germline ends. The CDR3 covers 15 residues. The germline V gene has CDR1 MDHEN and CDR2 SYDVKM. CDR3 bases: TGTGCCAGCAGTCCCAGGACAGAGCTGAACACTGAAGCTTTCTTT. Protein product: CASSPRTELNTEAFF.

This clone was seen only once. The rearrangement uses TRBV10-3 and TRBJ1-2; D is possibly TRBD1 (5 bases). Looked up from germline, CDR1 is ENHRY and CDR2 is SYGVKD. Trimming removed 0 bases at V and 6 bases at J, with 8 bases between. There are 13 residues in the CDR3. Here the CDR3 reads CAISESEGDGYTF. The CDR3 nucleotides read TGTGCCATCAGTGAGTCGGAAGGGGATGGCTACACCTTC.

This chain uses TRBV5-1 with TRBJ2-2; no definite D call. CDR1 and CDR2 from the germline V gene are SGHRS and YFSETQ. Trimming pared 0 bases from V and 4 bases from J, leaving 4 bases between. CDR3 size: 13 residues. This CDR3 is CASSLASTGELFF. The CDR3 DNA sequence: TGCGCCAGCAGCTTGGCGAGCACCGGGGAGCTGTTTTTT.

The chain carries TRBV19 and TRBJ1-2, with a weak D call TRBD1 (5 bases). V lost 3 bases, J lost 8 bases, and 10 bases lay in between. The CDR3 has 12 residues. Germline CDR1 LNHDA, CDR2 SQIVND (reference sequence). The CDR3 loop is CASSIGGLGYTF. The CDR3, as DNA: TGTGCCAGTAGTATTGGGGGGTTAGGCTACACCTTC.

The V call is TRBV30, the J call TRBJ2-2; 7 bases match TRBD2. The J segment lost 7 bases and the V segment lost 2 bases, leaving 1 base of the junction unmatched. This CDR3 contains 12 residues. Germline assignment: CDR1 GTSNPN and CDR2 SVGIG (reference sequence). This chain's CDR3 is CAWSRTSGELFF. The CDR3 DNA is TGTGCCTGGAGTCGGACTAGCGGGGAGCTGTTTTTT.

This clone was picked up a small number of times. This chain connects TRBV6-1 to TRBJ1-1; no clear D. With 2 bases removed from V and 4 bases from J, the gap between germline ends came to 14 bases. Germline V gene data show CDR1 as MNHNS and CDR2 as SASEGT. The CDR3 runs to 15 residues. The CDR3 loop is CASSERWSEGTEAFF. CDR3 DNA sequence: TGTGCCAGCAGTGAAAGATGGTCGGAAGGCACTGAAGCTTTCTTT.

CDR3 nucleotide sequence: TGTGCCAGCAGTGTATGGACAGGGATACCCTATGGCTACACCTTC. This gives the protein CASSVWTGIPYGYTF. The chain recombines TRBV6-1 with TRBJ1-2; 8 bases map to TRBD1. The CDR3 contains 15 residues. From germline, CDR1 is MNHNS and CDR2 SASEGT. Trimming at V came to 4 bases and at J to 4 bases, leaving 8 bases not matched to a gene.

The gene calls are TRBV6-1 and TRBJ1-1; tentative D call: TRBD1 (5 bases). Per the germline V gene, CDR1 is MNHNS and CDR2 is SASEGT. Trimming took off 5 bases at V and 0 bases at J, with 10 bases between the two ends. The CDR3 runs 14 residues. This CDR3 is CASSPWGLNTEAFF. CDR3 DNA: TGTGCCAGCAGTCCCTGGGGACTGAACACTGAAGCTTTCTTT.

This sequence joins TRBV21-1 and TRBJ1-5; no DNA check was done on the table's D call, TRBD1. TRBV21-1 is flagged as a pseudogene. The CDR3 spans 16 residues. The CDR3 reads CASSKIRQGVGQPQHF. The CDR3, as DNA: TGTGCCAGCAGCAAAATCCGACAGGGGGTCGGGCAGCCCCAGCATTTT.

J is TRBJ1-1 and V is TRBV19, with unresolved D. Germline loops: CDR1 LNHDA, CDR2 SQIVND (reference sequence). The V and J ends lost 3 bases and 1 base respectively, with 3 bases between them. The length of the CDR3 is 12 residues. The CDR3 loop reads CASSMGNTEAFF. CDR3 coding DNA: TGTGCCAGTAGTATGGGGAACACTGAAGCTTTCTTT.

This sequence joins TRBV19 and TRBJ2-1; 10 bases agree with TRBD2. J was trimmed by 2 bases and V by 1 base; bases with no gene match: 11. Germline V gives CDR1 LNHDA, CDR2 SQIVND (reference sequence). The CDR3 consists of 19 residues. CDR3 in amino acids: CASSIVASGSVPTYNEQFF. The CDR3 DNA reads TGTGCCAGTAGTATAGTGGCTAGCGGGAGTGTCCCTACCTACAATGAGCAGTTCTTC.

V is TRBV4-1 and J is TRBJ2-1; no definite D call. Germline V lookup: CDR1 MGHRA, CDR2 YSYEKL. The V gene lost 1 base and the J gene lost 10 bases, with 11 bases spanning the gap. CDR3 length equals 13 residues. The CDR3: CASSQGEGREQFF. CDR3 DNA sequence: TGCGCCAGCAGCCAAGGGGAAGGCCGCGAGCAGTTCTTC.

The chain uses TRBV6-4 and TRBJ2-2; D might be TRBD2 (6 bases). The V end was cut by 6 bases, the J end by 6 bases, with 17 bases between. The CDR3 covers 15 residues. From germline, CDR1 is MRHNA and CDR2 SNTAGT. This chain's CDR3 is CASSSLAGASGELFF. The CDR3 DNA sequence: TGTGCCAGCAGCTCACTAGCTGGAGCCTCCGGGGAGCTGTTTTTT.

The chain couples TRBV5-5 to TRBJ2-7; no clear D. This CDR3 spans 15 amino acids. CDR1 and CDR2 (germline): SGHKS, YYEKEE (reference sequence). Trimming shortened V by 1 base and J by 2 bases, and 13 bases separated the two germline ends. CDR3 protein: CASSLTVAAAYEQYF. The CDR3 DNA follows: TGTGCCAGCAGCTTGACCGTAGCAGCCGCCTACGAGCAGTACTTC.

This chain joins TRBV1 and TRBJ2-5; TRBD1 was called by the table and not checked on the DNA. TRBV1 is designated a pseudogene. The CDR3 covers 16 residues. The CDR3 DNA reads as TGCACCAGCAGCCAACAACCGGACAGGGTGGACGAGACCCAGTACTTC. Protein product: CTSSQQPDRVDETQYF.

The V gene is TRBV2, the J gene TRBJ2-2; 7 nucleotides agree with TRBD1. With V trimmed by 7 bases and J by 7 bases, 6 bases remained unmatched. The length of the CDR3 is 13 residues. Per germline, CDR1 SNHLY and CDR2 FYNNEI. CDR3: CASKTGEHGELFF. The CDR3 DNA reads as TGTGCCAGCAAAACAGGGGAGCACGGGGAGCTGTTTTTT.

The chain links TRBV15 to TRBJ2-7; 8 nucleotides agree with TRBD1. The V gene end was trimmed by 3 bases and the J gene end by 7 bases; junction bases not matched to a gene: 5. Germline lookup yields CDR1 LNHNV and CDR2 YYDKDF (reference sequence). The CDR3 has 13 residues. The CDR3 here is CATSRDRAFEQYV. CDR3 DNA: TGTGCCACCAGCAGGGACAGGGCCTTTGAGCAGTACGTC.